This T cell receptor (beta chain) originates from a study of OX40 agonist ivuxolimab in advanced cancers. Study as a whole: Ivuxolimab was administered intravenously to patients at 0.01 to 10 mg/kg every 2 weeks. Three individuals attained partial responses, comprising one hepatocellular carcinoma case and two cutaneous melanoma cases. Study findings and constraints: The study found that CD8+ T cells averaged more expanded clones than CD4+. Undetermined was the antigen specificity of the expanded peripheral T cells.

Germline CDR1 is SGHKS and CDR2 is YYEKEE (reference sequence). J lost 5 bases, V lost 4 bases, and 14 bases had no gene match. This CDR3 spans 16 amino acids. The protocol was immunoSEQ multiplex PCR, while the TCRdb copy is restricted to in-frame clones and leaves out a portion. The data show approximately 70,000 clones, with 87% seen just once and 0.7% to 0.9% held by the top ten. Points on this clone: Its specificity is unknown.

This TCR came from an adult with an advanced solid tumor such as melanoma, head and neck, liver or kidney cancer. The V gene is TRBV5-5, the J gene TRBJ1-2; 7 bases align to TRBD1. The sample here was CD4+ or CD8+ T cells sorted from blood, taken in a trial of the OX40 agonist ivuxolimab. The chain's CDR3 is CASSEPGTARGYGYTF. CDR3 DNA sequence: TGTGCCAGCAGCGAGCCGGGGACAGCTCGGGGTTATGGCTACACCTTC.